The entry below gives a single T cell receptor (beta chain) sequence along with its context. The data were obtained in a study of T-cell reconstitution after alpha-beta-depleted transplantation in children. TCRbeta library construction was performed incorporating unique molecular identifiers. A single record per CDR3 protein comes from TCRdb applying MiXCR to the PCR reads. Counted here are 360,000 or so distinct CDR3 sequences, just over 20% occurring once; the ten biggest clones make up 3.8%. This clonotype was sampled from a human donor who donated a stem cell graft to a child with acute myeloid leukemia. The sequencing here drew on PBMCs from the stem cell graft donor, taken from the stem cell graft.

The CDR3 here is CASSLKLRETQYF. CDR3 bases: TGTGCCAGCAGTTTGAAGCTTAGGGAGACCCAGTACTTC. The chain couples TRBV12-3 or TRBV12-4 to TRBJ2-5; D gene uncertain. Between the trimmed V and J ends, which lost 3 bases and 5 bases, there was a span of 10 bases. The CDR3 runs to 13 residues.